This entry lists 5 T cell receptor beta chains sequenced from one sample in a study of T cells in Graves' hyperthyroidism and ophthalmopathy. The source material, RNA transcripts, was used to amplify TCR beta CDR3 regions. HTBI primers were the set used in a first-round RT-PCR of the TCR CDR3. TCRdb itself ran the multiplex PCR reads through MiXCR, one entry per CDR3 protein. The repertoire holds hundreds of thousands of distinct CDR3 sequences, with less than 25% as singletons. The source material was blood. These receptors originate from a man aged 25 to 40 with Graves' ophthalmopathy.

V and J are TRBV4-2 and TRBJ2-1, with D perhaps TRBD1 (5 bases). V lost 0 bases and J 8 bases, leaving 11 bases between the germline ends. The CDR3 runs to 14 residues. Germline values: CDR1 LGHNA, CDR2 YNFKEQ. For the CDR3, the DNA is TGTGCCAGCAGCCAAGACGACAGAACCGATGAGCAGTTCTTC. Amino acids: CASSQDDRTDEQFF.

This clonotype was seen only a few times. The chain has TRBV4-2 and TRBJ2-7; TRBD1 aligns across 11 bases. J lost 3 bases, V lost 4 bases, and 5 bases had no gene match. The CDR3 contains 15 residues. CDR1 is LGHNA and CDR2 is YNFKEQ in the germline V gene. This CDR3 reads CASSPQGTGGYEQYF. CDR3 bases: TGTGCCAGCAGCCCCCAGGGGACAGGGGGCTACGAGCAGTACTTC.

This clonotype was seen a handful of times. The genes are TRBV12-3 or TRBV12-4 and TRBJ1-2; unclear D gene. V lost 1 base and J 0 bases, leaving 9 bases between the germline ends. There are 15 residues in the CDR3. The CDR3 sequence is CASSLGLSTNYGYTF. In DNA, the CDR3 is TGTGCCAGCAGTTTAGGGTTATCTACTAACTATGGCTACACCTTC.

The chain is built from TRBV6-2 or TRBV6-3 and TRBJ2-7; 9 nucleotides match TRBD2. Germline V gene lookup returns CDR1 MNHEY and CDR2 SVGEGT. V lost 0 bases and J lost 5; bases outside the gene matches: 8. The CDR3 sequence is 16 residues long. Here the CDR3 reads CASSYSMAGGPHEQYF. Written as DNA, the CDR3 is TGTGCCAGCAGTTACTCGATGGCGGGAGGGCCCCACGAGCAGTACTTC.

This clonotype was picked up a small number of times. This chain links TRBV7-9 with TRBJ1-5; D call uncertain. The V gene lost 0 bases and the J gene lost 9 bases, with 9 bases spanning the gap. Germline loops: CDR1 SEHNR, CDR2 FQNEAQ (reference sequence). CDR3 length equals 13 residues. The CDR3 sequence: CASSLAGVSPQHF. The CDR3 DNA reads as TGTGCCAGCAGCTTAGCCGGGGTTTCGCCCCAGCATTTT.